This passage covers 10 T cell receptor beta chains from one sample sequenced in a study of blood T cell repertoires in COVID-19. Some clones are missing from TCRdb's copy, which holds only in-frame ones; the method was immunoSEQ multiplex PCR. This table has about 63,000 clones, roughly 85% appearing once. The sample comprised peripheral blood. All receptors derive from a human donor in a cohort sampled during active COVID-19.

The chain recombines TRBV5-1 with TRBJ2-7; 9 nucleotides line up with TRBD1. CDR3 length equals 14 residues. With V trimmed by 6 bases and J by 2 bases, 6 bases remained unmatched. In germline, CDR1 is SGHRS, CDR2 YFSETQ. CDR3 protein: CASTTGGPPYEQYF. The CDR3 nucleotides read TGCGCCAGCACCACAGGGGGCCCCCCCTACGAGCAGTACTTC.

The chain is built from TRBV19 and TRBJ2-4; 8 positions agree with TRBD2. CDR3 length: 17 residues. Germline V gene sequence: CDR1 LNHDA, CDR2 SQIVND (reference sequence). The V segment lost 2 bases and the J segment 2 bases; nucleotides outside the gene matches: 8. CDR3 loop: CASSINGAGGPKNIQYF. The CDR3 DNA is TGTGCCAGTAGTATAAACGGGGCGGGAGGTCCCAAAAACATTCAGTACTTC.

The gene calls are TRBV11-2 and TRBJ2-1; 10 positions agree with TRBD2. J was trimmed by 6 bases and V by 2 bases; bases with no gene match: 4. CDR1 and CDR2 (germline): SGHAT, FQNNGV. There are 15 residues in the CDR3. CDR3 DNA sequence: TGTGCCAGCAGCTTAAGTAGCGGGAGGATCAATGAGCAGTTCTTC. It codes for CASSLSSGRINEQFF.

The chain employs TRBV7-9 and TRBJ2-1; TRBD1 matches at 7 bases. Germline-derived CDR1 and CDR2 are SEHNR and FQNEAQ (reference sequence). CDR3 length: 13 amino acids. V lost 3 bases, J lost 9 bases, and 5 bases stayed unmatched. CDR3 region: CASSFDHRGEQFF. The DNA of the CDR3 is TGTGCCAGCAGCTTTGACCACAGGGGTGAGCAGTTCTTC.

This clone has only one observation. The chain combines TRBV18 with TRBJ1-2, with 8 bases that match TRBD1. This CDR3 has 12 residues. The trim removed 3 bases at V and 7 bases at J, leaving 1 base unmatched. CDR1 is KGHSH, CDR2 LQKENI, per germline. The CDR3 DNA is TGTGCCAGCTCACCCGGGACAGGTGGCTACACCTTC. Translated, it gives CASSPGTGGYTF.

The V gene is TRBV10-3, the J gene TRBJ2-3; 9 nucleotides align to TRBD1. The CDR3 loop spans 14 amino acids. In germline, CDR1 is ENHRY, CDR2 SYGVKD. The ends lost 3 bases at V and 6 bases at J; junction bases unmatched: 4. The CDR3 DNA reads as TGTGCCATCAGTGAAGGGACAGGGCTCGATACGCAGTATTTT. Translating it yields CAISEGTGLDTQYF.

V is TRBV18 and J is TRBJ1-5; 9 positions agree with TRBD1. Germline V CDR1 and CDR2: KGHSH, LQKENI. The CDR3 runs 14 residues. With 5 bases clipped from V and 8 bases from J, the junction kept 7 bases outside the gene matches. In DNA form, the CDR3 reads TGTGCCAGCTCAGCCACAGGGGGCAGGGAGCCCCAGCATTTT. Protein product: CASSATGGREPQHF.

This chain uses TRBV4-1 with TRBJ2-3; TRBD2 matches at 13 bases. The ends lost 1 base at V and 5 bases at J; junction bases unmatched: 6. Germline V gene sequence: CDR1 MGHRA, CDR2 YSYEKL. The CDR3 runs 17 residues. DNA for the CDR3: TGCGCCAGCAGCCAAGGGCTGACTAGCGGGAGGTTAGATACGCAGTATTTT. Encoded protein: CASSQGLTSGRLDTQYF.

V is TRBV10-3 and J is TRBJ2-1; the match to TRBD1 covers 10 bases. Trimming at V came to 6 bases and at J to 11 bases, leaving 10 bases not matched to a gene. The CDR3 runs 14 residues. Germline values: CDR1 ENHRY, CDR2 SYGVKD. DNA for the CDR3: TGTGCCATCAGAAACGGACAGGGGGGGTGGCAGCAGTTCTTC. It specifies CAIRNGQGGWQQFF.

The chain uses TRBV6-2 or TRBV6-3 and TRBJ1-5, with 9 bases aligning to TRBD1. The length of the CDR3 is 17 residues. Germline CDR1 and CDR2: MNHEY and SVGEGT. The junction had 9 bases not matched to a gene; V was cut back by 2 bases and J by 4 bases. This CDR3 is CASSYPRTGDGNQPQHF. In DNA form, the CDR3 reads TGTGCCAGCAGTTACCCCCGGACAGGGGATGGAAATCAGCCCCAGCATTTT.